This T cell receptor (beta chain) was recorded in a study of shared clonotypes between healthy human individuals. This CDR3 region has 14 residues. V lost 0 bases, J lost 7 bases, and 12 bases lay in between. Germline-derived CDR1 and CDR2 are MGHRA and YSYEKL. The assay used deep level. Produced via immunoSEQ multiplex PCR; TCRdb's table is partial and in-frame only. The sample yields about 2,200,000 clones, under 95% seen once. CD45RO-negative, CCR7-positively selected cells formed the naive CD8 fraction, excluding terminally differentiated effector memory CD45RA+ cells. The receptor's source is a man aged 18 to 30 in good health. Some clones in this sample may be carry-over from other donors' samples. The rearrangement links TRBV4-1 to TRBJ2-5; D is perhaps TRBD1 or TRBD2 (5 bases each). Sequenced input: naive CD8+ T cells from PBMCs. CDR3: CASSQERGRGTQYF. CDR3 nucleotide sequence: TGCGCCAGCAGCCAAGAAAGGGGCCGGGGGACCCAGTACTTC.